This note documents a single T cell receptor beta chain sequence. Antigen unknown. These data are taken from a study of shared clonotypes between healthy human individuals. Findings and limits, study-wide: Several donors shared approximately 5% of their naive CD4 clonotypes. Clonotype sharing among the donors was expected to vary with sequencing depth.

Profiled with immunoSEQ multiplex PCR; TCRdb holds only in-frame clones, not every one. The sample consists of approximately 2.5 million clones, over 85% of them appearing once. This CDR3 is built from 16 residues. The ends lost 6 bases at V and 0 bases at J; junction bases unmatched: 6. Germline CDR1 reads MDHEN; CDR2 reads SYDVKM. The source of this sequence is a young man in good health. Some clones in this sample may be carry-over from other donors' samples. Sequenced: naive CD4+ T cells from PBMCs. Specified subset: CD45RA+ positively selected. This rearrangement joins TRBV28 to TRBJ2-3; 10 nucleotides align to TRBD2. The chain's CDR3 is CASSWGTSDSTDTQYF. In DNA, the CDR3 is TGTGCCAGCAGCTGGGGGACTAGCGATAGCACAGATACGCAGTATTTT. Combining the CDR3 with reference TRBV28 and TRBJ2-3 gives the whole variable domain DVKVTQSSRYLVKRTGEKVFLECVQDMDHENMFWYRQDPGLGLRLIYFSYDVKMKEKGDIPEGYSVSREKKERFSLILESASTNQTSMYLCASSWGTSDSTDTQYFGPGTRLTVL.